The 14 T cell receptor beta chains listed next were all sequenced from one sample in a study of T-cell memory formation after mild COVID-19. One entry per CDR3 protein results from TCRdb running MiXCR on the 5' RACE reads. The sample records roughly 180,000 distinct CDR3 sequences, roughly 20% being singletons. The material sequenced was PBMCs or a T cell subset sorted from them (not recorded which). The receptors shown here come from a man between 18 and 35 years old who had mild COVID-19 (a few samples of this study predate the infection). Cell type and time point are not known.

Only a few counts were recorded for this clonotype. This chain joins TRBV6-6 and TRBJ1-1, with 7 bases fitting TRBD1. Trimming removed 5 bases from V and 6 bases from J; junction bases left unmatched: 6. Germline assignment: CDR1 MNHNY and CDR2 SVGAGI (reference sequence). The CDR3 extends over 13 amino acids. The CDR3 nucleotides read TGTGCCAGCAGTAGAACAGGGGAGGCTGAAGCTTTCTTT. It yields the protein CASSRTGEAEAFF.

This clonotype was seen a few times. This chain joins TRBV7-7 and TRBJ2-5; D is perhaps TRBD1 (5 bases). This CDR3 spans 13 amino acids. V was shortened by 10 bases and J by 5 bases, with 17 bases between the two germline ends. Germline CDR1 and CDR2: SSHAT and FNYEAQ (reference sequence). The CDR3 nucleotides are TGTGCCACCTCGGAGACAGCCAGTGAGACCCAGTACTTC. It encodes CATSETASETQYF.

This clonotype was counted only a few times. The chain uses TRBV7-2 and TRBJ2-3; no clear D gene. The germline V gene has CDR1 SGHTA and CDR2 FQGNSA. There are 17 residues in the CDR3. Trimming stripped 1 base from V and 4 bases from J, with 18 bases between. CDR3 protein: CASSLVSRRAIADTQYF. The CDR3 DNA reads as TGTGCCAGCAGCTTAGTGTCTCGACGAGCCATAGCAGATACGCAGTATTTT. The whole variable domain, filled in from reference TRBV7-2 and TRBJ2-3, reads GAGVSQSPSNKVTEKGKDVELRCDPISGHTALYWYRQSLGQGLEFLIYFQGNSAPDKSGLPSDRFSAERTGGSVSTLTIQRTQQEDSAVYLCASSLVSRRAIADTQYFGPGTRLTVL.

The CDR3 region has the DNA TGTGCCACCAGCACAAAGACAGGGTACCAAGAGACCCAGTACTTC. Residues: CATSTKTGYQETQYF. The chain employs TRBV15 and TRBJ2-5; 7 nucleotides line up with TRBD1. CDR1 LNHNV and CDR2 YYDKDF come from the germline V gene (reference sequence). CDR3 length equals 15 residues. V shed 4 bases, J shed 0 bases, and the junction held 5 bases outside the gene matches. Looking up the rest from reference TRBV15 and TRBJ2-5 gives the full variable domain: DAMVIQNPRYQVTQFGKPVTLSCSQTLNHNVMYWYQQKSSQAPKLLFHYYDKDFNNEADTPDNFQSRRPNTSFCFLDIRSPGLGDTAMYLCATSTKTGYQETQYFGPGTRLLVL.

The CDR3 DNA reads TGTGCCAGCAGTACCCGGGCCGCATATGGCTACACCTTC. It specifies CASSTRAAYGYTF. V and J are TRBV6-2 or TRBV6-3 and TRBJ1-2; D remains ambiguous. The length of the CDR3 is 13 residues. CDR1 MNHEY and CDR2 SVGEGT come from the germline V gene. Between the trimmed V and J ends, which lost 5 bases and 5 bases, there was a span of 12 bases.

This clonotype was seen a few times. This chain links TRBV9 with TRBJ2-5, with a tentative D call TRBD2 (6 bases). Germline V CDR1 and CDR2: SGDLS, YYNGEE. The CDR3 is 16 residues long. Trimming pared 0 bases from V and 1 base from J, leaving 13 bases between. The DNA of the CDR3 is TGTGCCAGCAGCGTAGCACAAGGGGAGGCCCAAGAGACCCAGTACTTC. It specifies CASSVAQGEAQETQYF. The variable domain in full, with the rest retrieved from reference TRBV9 and TRBJ2-5, is DSGVTQTPKHLITATGQRVTLRCSPRSGDLSVYWYQQSLDQGLQFLIQYYNGEERAKGNILERFSAQQFPDLHSELNLSSLELGDSALYFCASSVAQGEAQETQYFGPGTRLLVL.

This clonotype was detected only a few times. This chain connects TRBV5-1 to TRBJ2-3, with D possibly matching TRBD2 (5 bases). CDR3 size: 18 residues. Deletions cut 2 bases from V and 2 bases from J, with 21 bases between. Germline CDR1 SGHRS, CDR2 YFSETQ. The CDR3 DNA sequence: TGCGCCAGCAGCTTCCGGCCCGCTGGACGAGGGAACACAGATACGCAGTATTTT. This gives the protein CASSFRPAGRGNTDTQYF. Complete variable domain (other parts from reference TRBV5-1 and TRBJ2-3): KAGVTQTPRYLIKTRGQQVTLSCSPISGHRSVSWYQQTPGQGLQFLFEYFSETQRNKGNFPGRFSGRQFSNSRSEMNVSTLELGDSALYLCASSFRPAGRGNTDTQYFGPGTRLTVL.

This clonotype was observed a handful of times. The chain recombines TRBV6-2 or TRBV6-3 with TRBJ2-7, with D perhaps matching TRBD2 (6 bases). From germline, CDR1 is MNHEY and CDR2 SVGEGT. The CDR3 consists of 13 residues. The V end lost 8 bases, the J end lost 3 bases, and 14 bases lay between the germline ends. CDR3 sequence: CASARDGIYEQYV. For the CDR3, the DNA is TGTGCCAGCGCGCGGGACGGAATCTACGAGCAGTACGTC.

This clonotype appeared a few times. The CDR3 spells CASSRGLNTEAFF. As DNA, the CDR3 is TGTGCCAGCAGCCGGGGGCTTAACACTGAAGCTTTCTTT. The V gene is TRBV3-1, the J gene TRBJ1-1, with TRBD1 as a possible D gene (6 bases). Germline lookup yields CDR1 LGHDT and CDR2 YNNKEL (reference sequence). This CDR3 is 13 amino acids long. Trimming cost V 4 bases and J 2 bases, with 8 bases left between them.

V usage is TRBV2 and J usage is TRBJ2-7, with 7 bases that match TRBD1. This CDR3 comprises 13 residues. V trimming: 1 base; J trimming: 4 bases; junction bases outside the gene matches: 1. From germline, CDR1 is SNHLY and CDR2 FYNNEI. The CDR3 is CASSEGDSYEQYF. The CDR3 region has the DNA TGTGCCAGCAGTGAAGGGGACAGTTACGAGCAGTACTTC.

A few counts support this clonotype. The CDR3 DNA is TGTGCCAGCAGTTACTCGAGAGGCTACGAGCAGTACGTC. This gives the protein CASSYSRGYEQYV. The J gene is TRBJ2-7, the V gene TRBV6-2 or TRBV6-3; D uncertain. Germline loops: CDR1 MNHEY, CDR2 SVGEGT. Deletions cut 0 bases from V and 3 bases from J, with 6 bases between. This CDR3 has 13 residues.

The chain carries TRBV5-1 and TRBJ1-1; unclear D gene. Germline V lookup: CDR1 SGHRS, CDR2 YFSETQ. V lost 4 bases, J lost 1 base, and 20 bases lay in between. This CDR3 has 17 residues. CDR3 sequence: CASSPDGLPKANTEAFF. In DNA form, the CDR3 reads TGCGCCAGCAGCCCGGACGGACTCCCTAAGGCGAACACTGAAGCTTTCTTT.

The sample holds many counts of this clonotype. This chain links TRBV5-1 with TRBJ2-1; TRBD1 agrees at 11 bases. V shed 3 bases and J 14 bases; nucleotides not matched to a gene: 13. Germline V gene data show CDR1 as SGHRS and CDR2 as YFSETQ. This CDR3 region has 15 residues. The CDR3 DNA is TGCGCCAGCAGCTCGGGACAGGGGGTCCTTCCTCGCGAGTTCTTC. It translates to CASSSGQGVLPREFF.

This rearrangement joins TRBV7-3 to TRBJ2-7, with TRBD1 matching 8 bases. The V gene's germline CDR1 is SGHTA and CDR2 FQGTGA. The junction had 4 bases not matched to a gene; V was cut back by 4 bases and J by 2 bases. The CDR3 covers 14 residues. CDR3 DNA sequence: TGTGCCAGCAGCTCGACAGGGGCCACCTACGAGCAGTACTTC. It codes for CASSSTGATYEQYF.